The clone carrying this T cell receptor beta chain was counted many times. Its specificity is unknown. The data stem from a study of breast tumors, draining lymph nodes, adjacent tissues. The study's findings and limits: Data fit most tumor T cells coming from lymph node, expanding in tumor. That most tumor T cells come from lymph nodes remained unproven. Luminal-like breast cancer showed significantly higher tumor–nontumor repertoire similarity than basal-like.

Samples came from axillary lymph nodes draining the breast cancer. This CDR3 has 20 amino acids. Trimming at V came to 4 bases and at J to 4 bases, leaving 15 bases not matched to a gene. CDR1 is SGDLS, CDR2 YYNGEE, per germline. TCRdb reprocessed the multiplex PCR reads via MiXCR and lists one record per CDR3 protein. The sample lists approximately 280,000 distinct CDR3 sequences, around 31% occurring once. The source material was axillary lymph node tissue. This TCR derives from a female donor with breast cancer. Some clones in this sample may be carry-over from other donors' samples. The gene calls are TRBV9 and TRBJ2-2, with 14 bases aligning to TRBD2. CDR3 region: CASSLRGLAGEMVRTGELFF. The CDR3 DNA follows: TGTGCCAGCAGCCTTCGGGGACTAGCGGGAGAAATGGTTCGCACCGGGGAGCTGTTTTTT.